This T cell receptor (beta chain) was profiled in a study of sequential checkpoint blockade in melanoma. On the study more broadly: Arm A got nivolumab then ipilimumab; arm B the reverse, 1:1.

As to treatment: randomized to nivolumab then ipilimumab (arm A) or the reverse (arm B). No patient had prior DNA-damaging chemotherapy. From thawed PBMCs, live CD3+CD8+ cells negative for CD19 and CD56 were sorted. Germline trimming cut 4 bases from V and 10 bases from J; bases unmatched to any gene: 12. There are 16 residues in the CDR3. The germline V gene encodes CDR1 MNHEY and CDR2 SMNVEV (reference sequence). Measured with immunoSEQ multiplex PCR; TCRdb has only the in-frame clones, and not every one. The data contain about 40,000 clones, about nine tenths of them singletons. Source: CD8+ T cells sorted from blood (inferred from file names), taken from a patient given nivolumab and ipilimumab in sequence. The clonotype was recovered from a human donor with melanoma. The chain combines TRBV27 with TRBJ2-1; 11 nucleotides line up with TRBD2. The CDR3 region is CASSSLAGGASAEQFF. CDR3 coding DNA: TGTGCCAGCAGTTCTCTAGCGGGAGGTGCTTCAGCCGAGCAGTTCTTC.